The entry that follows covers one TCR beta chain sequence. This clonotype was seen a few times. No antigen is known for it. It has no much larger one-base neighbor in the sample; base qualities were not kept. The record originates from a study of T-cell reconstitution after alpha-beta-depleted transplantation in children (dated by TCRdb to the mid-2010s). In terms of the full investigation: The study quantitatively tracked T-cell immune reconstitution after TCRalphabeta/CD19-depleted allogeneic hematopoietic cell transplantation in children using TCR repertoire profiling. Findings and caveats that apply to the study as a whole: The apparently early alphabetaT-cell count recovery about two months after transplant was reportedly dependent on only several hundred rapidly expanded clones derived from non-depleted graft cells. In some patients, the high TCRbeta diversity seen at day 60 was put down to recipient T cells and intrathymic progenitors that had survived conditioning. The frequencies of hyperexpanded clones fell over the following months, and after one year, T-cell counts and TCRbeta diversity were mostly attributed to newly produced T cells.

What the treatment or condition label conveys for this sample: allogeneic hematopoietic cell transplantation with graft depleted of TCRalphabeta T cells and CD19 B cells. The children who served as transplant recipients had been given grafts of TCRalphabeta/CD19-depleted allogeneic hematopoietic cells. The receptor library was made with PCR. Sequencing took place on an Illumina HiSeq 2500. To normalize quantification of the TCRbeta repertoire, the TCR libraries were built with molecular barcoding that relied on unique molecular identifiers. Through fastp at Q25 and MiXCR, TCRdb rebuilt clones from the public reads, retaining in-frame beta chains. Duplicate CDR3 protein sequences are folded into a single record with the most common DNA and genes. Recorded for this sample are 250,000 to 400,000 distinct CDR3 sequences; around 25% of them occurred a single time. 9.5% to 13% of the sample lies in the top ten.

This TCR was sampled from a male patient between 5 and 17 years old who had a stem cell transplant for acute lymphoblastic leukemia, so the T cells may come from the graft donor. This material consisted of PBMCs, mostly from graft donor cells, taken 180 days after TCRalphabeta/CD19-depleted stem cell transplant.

The DNA sequence is given as TGTGCCAGCAGAGCCCGGACAGGGAAACCCCAAGAGACCCAGTACTTC. Protein translation: CASRARTGKPQETQYF. The rearrangement combines TRBV6-1 with TRBJ2-5; 8 junctional bases match TRBD1. Trimming takes 6 bases off V and 1 base off J; junction bases not matched to a gene: 10. According to the germline V gene, CDR1 reads MNHNS and CDR2 reads SASEGT. The CDR3 numbers 16 residues from cysteine through phenylalanine. Only the CDR3 part of the read is kept: 48 bases, read in frame from the first base.